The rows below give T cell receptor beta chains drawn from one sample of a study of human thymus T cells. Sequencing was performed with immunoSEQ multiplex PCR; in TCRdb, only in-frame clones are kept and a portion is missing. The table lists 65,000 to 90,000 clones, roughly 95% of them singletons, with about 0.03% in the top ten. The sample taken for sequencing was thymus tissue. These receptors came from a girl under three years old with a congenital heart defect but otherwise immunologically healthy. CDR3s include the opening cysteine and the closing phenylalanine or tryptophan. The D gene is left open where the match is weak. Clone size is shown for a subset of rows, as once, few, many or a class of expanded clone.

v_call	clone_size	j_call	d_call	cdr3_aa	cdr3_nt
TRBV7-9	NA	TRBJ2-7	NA	CASSLNQPGTNYEQYF	TGTGCCAGCAGCCTCAATCAGCCAGGAACGAACTACGAGCAGTACTTC
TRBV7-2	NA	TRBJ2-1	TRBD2	CASSLIAGGGSYNEQFF	TGTGCCAGCAGCTTAATAGCGGGAGGGGGGTCCTACAATGAGCAGTTCTTC
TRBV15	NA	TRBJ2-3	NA	CATSRIRVNRISADTQYF	TGTGCCACCAGCAGAATCAGGGTGAATCGAATTTCGGCAGATACGCAGTATTTT
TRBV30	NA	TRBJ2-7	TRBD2	CAWSRPGTSGLFDYYEQYF	TGTGCCTGGAGTAGACCGGGGACTAGTGGCCTCTTCGATTACTACGAGCAGTACTTC
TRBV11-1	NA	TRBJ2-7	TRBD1	CASSLASGTGLFIYEQYF	TGTGCCAGCAGCTTGGCCTCCGGGACAGGGTTATTCATCTACGAGCAGTACTTC
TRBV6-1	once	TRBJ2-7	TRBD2	CASSEGGRMRRYF	TGTGCCAGCAGTGAGGGAGGGCGGATGAGGAGGTACTTC
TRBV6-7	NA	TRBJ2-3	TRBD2	CASSYSTGTSGRARADTQYF	TGTGCCAGCAGTTACTCTACTGGGACTAGCGGGAGGGCCAGGGCAGATACGCAGTATTTT
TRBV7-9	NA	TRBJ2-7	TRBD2	CASSLRVVAGVEKPYEQYF	TGTGCCAGCAGCCTTCGGGTGGTAGCGGGAGTCGAGAAGCCCTACGAGCAGTACTTC
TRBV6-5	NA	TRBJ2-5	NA	CASSYSGGFQETQYF	TGTGCCAGCAGTTACTCGGGCGGGTTCCAAGAGACCCAGTACTTC
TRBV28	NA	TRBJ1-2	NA	CASSPRMWGYTF	TGTGCCAGCAGTCCCAGGATGTGGGGCTACACCTTC
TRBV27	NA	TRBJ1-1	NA	CASSSALAATNTEAFF	TGTGCCAGCAGTAGCGCATTGGCCGCGACGAACACTGAAGCTTTCTTT
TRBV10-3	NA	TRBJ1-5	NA	CAISLDINQPQHF	TGTGCCATCAGTCTGGACATCAATCAGCCCCAGCATTTT
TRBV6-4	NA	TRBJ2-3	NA	CASSDSGISSSDTQYF	TGTGCCAGCAGTGACTCTGGAATTTCGAGCTCAGATACGCAGTATTTT
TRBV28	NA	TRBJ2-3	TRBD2	CASSLLAGRGTDTQYF	TGTGCCAGCAGTTTGCTAGCGGGAAGGGGGACAGATACGCAGTATTTT
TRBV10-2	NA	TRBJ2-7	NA	CASSDWLVGDYEQYF	TGCGCCAGCAGTGACTGGCTAGTGGGGGATTACGAGCAGTACTTC
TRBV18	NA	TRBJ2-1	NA	CASSPGNNEQFF	TGTGCCAGCTCACCAGGGAACAATGAGCAGTTCTTC
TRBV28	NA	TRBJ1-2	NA	CASQAGSYGYTF	TGTGCCAGCCAGGCAGGGAGTTATGGCTACACCTTC
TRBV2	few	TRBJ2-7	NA	CASSEENEQYF	TGTGCCAGCAGTGAGGAGAACGAGCAGTACTTC
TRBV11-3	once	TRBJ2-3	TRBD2	CARPSLAGVPDTQYF	TGTGCCCGACCATCTCTAGCGGGAGTTCCAGATACGCAGTATTTT
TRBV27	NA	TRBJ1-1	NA	CASSLKRIFHTEAFF	TGTGCCAGCAGTTTGAAGAGGATCTTTCACACTGAAGCTTTCTTT
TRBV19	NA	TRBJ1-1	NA	CASSIERDRILNTEAFF	TGTGCCAGTAGTATAGAGAGGGACCGAATTCTGAACACTGAAGCTTTCTTT
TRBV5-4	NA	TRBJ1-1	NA	CASIPGRATLDSAEAFF	TGTGCCAGCATCCCCGGGAGGGCCACCCTTGATTCTGCTGAAGCTTTCTTT
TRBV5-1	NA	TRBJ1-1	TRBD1	CASSLRQGRVCTEAFF	TGCGCCAGCAGCTTGAGACAGGGGCGTGTATGCACTGAAGCTTTCTTT
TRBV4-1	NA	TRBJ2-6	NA	CASSPDYSGANVLTF	TGCGCCAGCAGCCCCGACTACTCTGGGGCCAACGTCCTGACTTTC